This TCR beta chain came from a study of blood T cell repertoires in COVID-19. Whole-study context: In each case, the material was cDNA or gDNA derived from T cells, B-cell-depleted T cells, or PBMCs.

CDR3 length: 16 amino acids. The germline gives CDR1 SGHTA, CDR2 FQGTGA. V shed 2 bases, J shed 4 bases, and the junction held 7 bases outside the gene matches. Method: immunoSEQ multiplex PCR; TCRdb's copy keeps in-frame clones and lacks some. The sample includes 300,000 to 350,000 clones, 87% of them seen just once. This receptor was taken from a man aged 18 to 35 with active or convalescent COVID-19. Source material: peripheral blood. This chain connects TRBV7-3 to TRBJ2-1, with 8 positions matching TRBD2. CDR3 amino acids: CASSLSPGGGYNEQFF. CDR3 in DNA: TGTGCCAGCAGCTTATCGCCGGGAGGGGGTTACAATGAGCAGTTCTTC.